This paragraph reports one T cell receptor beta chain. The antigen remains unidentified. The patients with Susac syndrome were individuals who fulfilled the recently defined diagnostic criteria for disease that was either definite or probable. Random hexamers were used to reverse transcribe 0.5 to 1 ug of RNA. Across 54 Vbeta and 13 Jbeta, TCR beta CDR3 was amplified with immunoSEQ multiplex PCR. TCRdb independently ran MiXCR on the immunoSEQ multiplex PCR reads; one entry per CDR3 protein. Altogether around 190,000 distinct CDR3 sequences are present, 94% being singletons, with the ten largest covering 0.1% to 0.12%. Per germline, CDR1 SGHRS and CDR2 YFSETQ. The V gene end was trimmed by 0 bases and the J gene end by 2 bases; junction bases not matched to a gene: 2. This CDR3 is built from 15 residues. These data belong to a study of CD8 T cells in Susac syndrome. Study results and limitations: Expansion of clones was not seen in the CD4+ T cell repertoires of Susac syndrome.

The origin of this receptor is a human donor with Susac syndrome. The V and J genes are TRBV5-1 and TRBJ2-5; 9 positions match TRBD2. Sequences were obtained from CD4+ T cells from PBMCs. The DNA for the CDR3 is TGCGCCAGCAGCTTGGCCCTAGCGGGGCAAGAGACCCAGTACTTC. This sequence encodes CASSLALAGQETQYF.